The rows below give T cell receptor beta chains drawn from one sample of a study of T cells in Graves' hyperthyroidism and ophthalmopathy. TCRdb called the multiplex PCR reads again in MiXCR, with one record for every CDR3 protein. Altogether under 300,000 distinct CDR3 sequences are present, more than 12% being singletons, with the ten largest covering less than 15%. Specimen: blood. Receptor source: a middle-aged woman with Graves' hyperthyroidism that later progressed to Graves' ophthalmopathy. CDR3s leave out the opening cysteine and the closing phenylalanine or tryptophan.

V,J,CDR3
TRBV28,TRBJ2-7,ASSITSGISYEQY
TRBV27,TRBJ1-1,ASSRRGGGTEAF
TRBV6-1,TRBJ2-2,ASSEVWATGELF
TRBV29-1,TRBJ2-3,SVDLATSTDTQY
TRBV6-2/TRBV6-3,TRBJ2-3,ASSYFGGTSTDTQY
TRBV7-6,TRBJ2-2,ASSAIFTGELF
TRBV3-1,TRBJ2-7,ASSQDLWTEDEQY
TRBV15,TRBJ2-7,ATSRERQRQY
TRBV12-3/TRBV12-4,TRBJ1-5,ASSYTPGRINQPQH
TRBV11-2,TRBJ2-7,ASSYLGDSEQY
TRBV28,TRBJ2-1,ASRLLRGYEQF